This T cell receptor (beta chain) comes out of a study of early T cells in non-severe SARS-CoV-2 infection. V lost 1 base and J lost 0, with 15 bases in between. CDR3 length equals 18 residues. Germline assignment: CDR1 MGHRA and CDR2 YSYEKL. The TCR library protocol was used to attach unique molecular identifiers. These identifiers were attached to individual cDNA molecules. TCRdb reanalysed the 5' RACE reads using MiXCR and keeps one entry per CDR3 protein. The sample has some 36,000 distinct CDR3 sequences; around 5.7% are singletons. This sequence originates from an adult who was a healthcare worker with PCR-confirmed SARS-CoV-2 infection or an uninfected control (not recorded which). The sample consisted of whole blood. J is TRBJ2-2 and V is TRBV4-1, with TRBD1 as a possible D gene (6 bases). The CDR3 protein is CASSQVTQGIANTGELFF. For the CDR3, the DNA is TGCGCCAGCAGCCAAGTGACTCAGGGGATCGCGAACACCGGGGAGCTGTTTTTT.